This TCR beta chain was retrieved from a study of blood T cells in healthy people across ages. In regard to this clonotype: A much larger clonotype is one base distant, so this may be a read error.

It was with a sample-barcoded 5' primer and a J-beta primer mix that a second PCR of roughly 7 to 12 cycles was run. One entry per CDR3 protein results from TCRdb running MiXCR on the 5' RACE reads. This table holds 1.4 million to 1.5 million distinct CDR3 sequences, approximately 42% found once. With 2 bases removed from V and 5 bases from J, the gap between germline ends came to 19 bases. The CDR3 is 16 amino acids. Germline V gene lookup returns CDR1 ENHRY and CDR2 SYGVKD. Sequenced input: blood. V is TRBV10-3 and J is TRBJ2-7; tentatively, D is TRBD2 (7 bases). This receptor was taken from a woman aged 18-29 years in good health. CDR3 nucleotides: TGTGCCATCAGTGAGGCGGGGGCCCCGGTTTTCCACGAGCAGTACTTC. It yields the protein CAISEAGAPVFHEQYF.